A single sample gave rise to the 5 T cell receptor beta chains below, sequenced in a study of shared clonotypes between healthy human individuals. The protocol was immunoSEQ multiplex PCR, while the TCRdb copy is restricted to in-frame clones and leaves out a portion. The data contain roughly 640,000 clones, around 72% of them singletons. Sequencing was done on a sample of memory CD4+ T cells sorted from blood. Subset: CD45RA-negative fraction. All receptors come from a woman in her 30s in good health.

This clone has a single count. V gene TRBV4-1 combines with J gene TRBJ2-6; no clear D. Between the trimmed V and J ends, which lost 2 bases and 0 bases, there was a span of 8 bases. Germline CDR1 reads MGHRA; CDR2 reads YSYEKL. The CDR3 length is 16 residues. The CDR3 sequence is CASSQLLRSGANVLTF. CDR3 DNA sequence: TGCGCCAGCAGCCAACTACTACGCTCTGGGGCCAACGTCCTGACTTTC.

This sequence joins TRBV14 and TRBJ2-3, with D perhaps matching TRBD2 (6 bases). This CDR3 has 17 amino acids. V lost 1 base and J 5 bases, leaving 19 bases between the germline ends. Germline V gene sequence: CDR1 SGHDN, CDR2 FVKESK. This CDR3 reads CASSQGLTGEFIDTQYF. CDR3 nucleotide sequence: TGTGCCAGCAGCCAAGGTTTGACGGGAGAGTTTATAGATACGCAGTATTTT.

The chain joins TRBV7-8 to TRBJ1-5; 7 positions match TRBD1. Germline V gene lookup returns CDR1 SGHVS and CDR2 FQNEAQ. V shed 5 bases and J 4 bases; nucleotides not matched to a gene: 20. The CDR3 length is 19 residues. The chain's CDR3 is CASSTQGGPGTPENQPQHF. The CDR3, as DNA: TGTGCCAGCAGCACCCAAGGGGGCCCCGGGACACCGGAAAATCAGCCCCAGCATTTT. The entire variable domain, with the rest obtained from reference TRBV7-8 and TRBJ1-5, is as follows: GAGVSQSPRYKVAKRGQDVALRCDPISGHVSLFWYQQALGQGPEFLTYFQNEAQLDKSGLPSDRFFAERPEGSVSTLKIQRTQQEDSAVYLCASSTQGGPGTPENQPQHFGDGTRLSIL.

The rearrangement links TRBV11-2 to TRBJ2-2; tentatively, D is TRBD1 (6 bases). This CDR3 is built from 17 residues. The germline V and J ends were trimmed by 2 bases and 0 bases, with 13 bases remaining between them. Germline V gene sequence: CDR1 SGHAT, CDR2 FQNNGV. CDR3: CASSLRVGQSNTGELFF. In DNA, the CDR3 is TGTGCCAGCAGCTTAAGGGTTGGACAGTCGAACACCGGGGAGCTGTTTTTT.

This clone was recorded a few times. At one end the junction does not follow the germline gene, possibly because of a read error. The CDR3 DNA follows: TGCGCCAGCAGTCTCGGGGGGGTCTCAGGTTTT. This translates into CASSLGGVSGF. The rearrangement links TRBV23-1 to TRBJ1-4, with D possibly matching TRBD1 (5 bases). TRBV23-1 is identified as an open reading frame with a role that is uncertain. The CDR3 loop spans 11 amino acids.